The 20 T cell receptor beta chains in this list originate from one sample, sequenced in a study of blood T cell repertoires in COVID-19. Here immunoSEQ multiplex PCR was the method, and the copy in TCRdb shows in-frame clones only, minus some. Of hundreds of thousands of clones detected, almost 90% appear once; the ten largest clones hold roughly 4.3%. Sequencing input: PBMCs or T cells enriched from blood (not recorded which). The receptors here all came from a woman aged 18-30 years with acute COVID-19.

The rearrangement uses TRBV4-2 and TRBJ2-6; 10 positions agree with TRBD1. Germline values: CDR1 LGHNA, CDR2 YNFKEQ. Losses at the gene ends were 3 bases for V and 4 bases for J; bases not matched to a gene: 9. This CDR3 comprises 18 residues. CDR3 protein: CASSHTGTGVRGANVLTF. DNA for the CDR3: TGTGCCAGCAGCCACACGGGGACAGGGGTAAGGGGGGCCAACGTCCTGACTTTC.

With respect to this clone: This same CDR3 is encoded by further DNA sequences in the sample. The chain combines TRBV18 with TRBJ2-7; the D gene is possibly TRBD1 (6 bases). CDR3 length: 14 amino acids. Germline V lookup: CDR1 KGHSH, CDR2 LQKENI. V lost 3 bases to trimming and J lost 0 bases, with 9 bases between them. The CDR3, as DNA: TGTGCCAGCTCACCCGGACAGTCCTCCTACGAGCAGTACTTC. It specifies CASSPGQSSYEQYF.

CDR3 nucleotides: TGTGCCAGCAGCCACCACTCACAGGGGAACTATGGCTACACCTTC. It encodes CASSHHSQGNYGYTF. The gene calls are TRBV28 and TRBJ1-2; 7 bases align to TRBD1. CDR1 MDHEN and CDR2 SYDVKM come from the germline V gene. The CDR3 loop spans 15 amino acids. V lost 6 bases, J lost 2 bases, and 9 bases stayed unmatched.

The rearrangement links TRBV2 to TRBJ2-3; possible D gene TRBD2, 7 bases. Trimming cost V 8 bases and J 2 bases, with 20 bases left between them. From germline, CDR1 is SNHLY and CDR2 FYNNEI. The CDR3 spans 16 residues. The CDR3 here is CASGGHAGENTDTQYF. The CDR3 DNA reads TGTGCCAGCGGGGGACACGCGGGAGAGAACACAGATACGCAGTATTTT.

The chain links TRBV15 to TRBJ2-1; 14 bases map to TRBD2. V lost 1 base to trimming and J lost 3 bases; unmatched junction nucleotides: 8. CDR1 LNHNV and CDR2 YYDKDF come from the germline V gene (reference sequence). The CDR3 is 19 amino acids. The DNA for the CDR3 is TGTGCCACCAGCAGAGGGCCCGGGACTAGCGGGAGTGGCTACAATGAGCAGTTCTTC. It specifies CATSRGPGTSGSGYNEQFF.

This chain connects TRBV1 to TRBJ2-7; TRBD2 is the table's D call, not checked against the DNA. TRBV1 is a documented pseudogene. This CDR3 contains 17 residues. The CDR3 coding sequence is TGCACCAGCAGCCAAGATCGGAGCGGGGCCCCATCCTACGAGCAGTACTTC. It specifies CTSSQDRSGAPSYEQYF.

The V call is TRBV7-3, the J call TRBJ2-3; no clear D gene. V shed 1 base and J shed 4 bases, with 9 bases lying between them. Germline V lookup: CDR1 SGHTA, CDR2 FQGTGA. This CDR3 contains 14 residues. This chain's CDR3 is CASSLRASADTQYF. The CDR3 coding sequence is TGTGCCAGCAGCTTAAGAGCGAGCGCAGATACGCAGTATTTT.

This clone was counted a single time. This chain connects TRBV19 to TRBJ2-1, with 7 bases that match TRBD1. The CDR3 covers 13 residues. Looked up from germline, CDR1 is LNHDA and CDR2 is SQIVND (reference sequence). V lost 5 bases to trimming and J lost 6 bases; unmatched junction nucleotides: 4. The CDR3 DNA reads as TGTGCCAGTAGTTCCTCAGGGGGCAATGAGCAGTTCTTC. The encoded protein is CASSSSGGNEQFF.

The CDR3 loop is CASSFGQGYEQYF. The CDR3 DNA reads as TGTGCCAGCAGTTTCGGACAGGGATACGAGCAGTACTTC. V is TRBV28 and J is TRBJ2-7, with 8 bases lining up with TRBD1. Trimming removed 3 bases from V and 4 bases from J; junction bases left unmatched: 2. From germline, CDR1 is MDHEN and CDR2 SYDVKM. The length of the CDR3 is 13 residues.

This chain connects TRBV19 to TRBJ2-2, with 8 bases identical to TRBD1. V lost 3 bases, J lost 6 bases, and 3 bases stayed unmatched. This CDR3 spans 14 amino acids. The germline CDR1 and CDR2 sequences are LNHDA and SQIVND (reference sequence). CDR3 sequence: CASSIPQGAGELFF. The CDR3 DNA reads TGTGCCAGTAGTATCCCACAGGGGGCCGGGGAGCTGTTTTTT.

The rearrangement uses TRBV28 and TRBJ1-1; 7 positions match TRBD1. V shed 6 bases, J shed 1 base, and the junction held 17 bases outside the gene matches. The CDR3 has 18 amino acids. Germline CDR1 MDHEN, CDR2 SYDVKM. In DNA form, the CDR3 reads TGTGCCAGCAGCCGTCACGACAGGGTTCCGACAGAGAACACTGAAGCTTTCTTT. It is translated as CASSRHDRVPTENTEAFF.

The sample holds one count of this clone. The J gene is TRBJ2-1, the V gene TRBV2; 10 nucleotides align to TRBD2. The CDR3 covers 14 residues. CDR1 and CDR2 (germline): SNHLY, FYNNEI. Trimming took 5 bases from V and 10 from J; bases not matched to a gene: 8. This chain's CDR3 is CASSLGLAVKEQFF. The CDR3 DNA reads TGTGCCAGCAGTCTTGGACTAGCGGTGAAGGAGCAGTTCTTC.

This chain uses TRBV19 with TRBJ2-2, with a weak D call TRBD1 (6 bases). The CDR3 is 17 residues long. V was cut by 3 bases and J by 7 bases, with 21 bases left in between. Germline values: CDR1 LNHDA, CDR2 SQIVND (reference sequence). The CDR3 sequence: CASSITRQTGSGGELFF. The CDR3 nucleotides are TGTGCCAGTAGTATCACCCGTCAAACAGGGTCCGGCGGGGAGCTGTTTTTT.

The rearrangement uses TRBV19 and TRBJ1-5; TRBD1 agrees at 10 bases. Germline V lookup: CDR1 LNHDA, CDR2 SQIVND (reference sequence). V lost 5 bases, J lost 2 bases, and 3 bases stayed unmatched. This CDR3 spans 15 amino acids. CDR3 residues: CASSGGTGGNQPQHF. CDR3 DNA: TGTGCCAGTAGTGGAGGGACAGGGGGCAATCAGCCCCAGCATTTT.

The DNA of the CDR3 is TGTGCCAGCAGCCAAGGCCCGGCGGGAAAGACCTACGAGCAGTACTTC. It specifies CASSQGPAGKTYEQYF. This chain joins TRBV3-1 (or the pseudogene TRBV3-2) and TRBJ2-7, with D possibly TRBD2 on 6 matching bases. Between the trimmed V and J ends, which lost 1 base and 2 bases, there was a span of 15 bases. Germline V gene data show CDR1 as LGHDT and CDR2 as YNNKEL (reference sequence). CDR3 size: 16 residues.

This chain links TRBV19 with TRBJ1-5; D may be TRBD1 (5 bases). This CDR3 region has 14 residues. V was trimmed by 3 bases and J by 0 bases, leaving 6 bases between them. Germline lookup yields CDR1 LNHDA and CDR2 SQIVND (reference sequence). CDR3 DNA: TGTGCCAGTAGTATGACAGTTAGCAATCAGCCCCAGCATTTT. Its translation is CASSMTVSNQPQHF.

The chain joins TRBV5-4 to TRBJ2-7; D possibly corresponds to TRBD1 (6 bases). This CDR3 has 15 amino acids. Germline V gives CDR1 SGHNT, CDR2 YYREEE (reference sequence). Trimming removed 0 bases at V and 0 bases at J, with 10 bases between. CDR3 in DNA: TGTGCCAGCAGCTTGGGACAGGCGAGCTCCTACGAGCAGTACTTC. It translates to CASSLGQASSYEQYF.

Comments on this clone: The same CDR3 is also encoded by other DNA sequences in this sample. The chain carries TRBV7-3 and TRBJ1-1; D gene ambiguous. Germline V gene sequence: CDR1 SGHTA, CDR2 FQGTGA. The CDR3 spans 12 residues. With 5 bases removed from V and 1 base from J, the gap between germline ends came to 5 bases. The CDR3 spells CASSTGNTEAFF. DNA of the CDR3: TGTGCCAGCAGCACCGGGAACACTGAAGCTTTCTTT.

The CDR3 loop is CAIRAQGSNYGYTF. CDR3 DNA: TGTGCCATCAGGGCGCAGGGGTCTAACTATGGCTACACCTTC. The chain couples TRBV10-3 to TRBJ1-2, with a tentative D call TRBD1 (6 bases). Trimming left V 6 bases short and J 0 bases short, with 11 bases between. CDR1 is ENHRY, CDR2 SYGVKD, per germline. The CDR3 has 14 amino acids.

This sequence joins TRBV9 and TRBJ2-5; 9 nucleotides line up with TRBD2. Per germline, CDR1 SGDLS and CDR2 YYNGEE. The CDR3 is 19 residues long. The ends lost 3 bases at V and 2 bases at J; junction bases unmatched: 17. The CDR3 DNA reads as TGTGCCAGCAGCGCTACTAGCGGGCCTACCCCAGTGCTACAAGAGACCCAGTACTTC. Encoded protein: CASSATSGPTPVLQETQYF.